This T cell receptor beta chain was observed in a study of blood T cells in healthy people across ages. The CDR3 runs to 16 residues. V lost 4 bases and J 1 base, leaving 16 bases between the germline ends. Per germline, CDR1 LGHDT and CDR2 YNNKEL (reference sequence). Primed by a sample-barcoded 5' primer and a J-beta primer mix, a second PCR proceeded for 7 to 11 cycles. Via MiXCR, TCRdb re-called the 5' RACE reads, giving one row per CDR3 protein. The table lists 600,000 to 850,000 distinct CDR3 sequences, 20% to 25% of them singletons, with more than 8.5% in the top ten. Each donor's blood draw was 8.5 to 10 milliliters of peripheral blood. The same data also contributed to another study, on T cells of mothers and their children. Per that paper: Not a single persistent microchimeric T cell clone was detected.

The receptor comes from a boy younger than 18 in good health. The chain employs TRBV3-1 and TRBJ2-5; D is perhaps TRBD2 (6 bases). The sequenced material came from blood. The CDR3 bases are TGTGCCAGCAGCCCCGTTGGTAGCGGTCTCCAAGAGACCCAGTACTTC. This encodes CASSPVGSGLQETQYF.